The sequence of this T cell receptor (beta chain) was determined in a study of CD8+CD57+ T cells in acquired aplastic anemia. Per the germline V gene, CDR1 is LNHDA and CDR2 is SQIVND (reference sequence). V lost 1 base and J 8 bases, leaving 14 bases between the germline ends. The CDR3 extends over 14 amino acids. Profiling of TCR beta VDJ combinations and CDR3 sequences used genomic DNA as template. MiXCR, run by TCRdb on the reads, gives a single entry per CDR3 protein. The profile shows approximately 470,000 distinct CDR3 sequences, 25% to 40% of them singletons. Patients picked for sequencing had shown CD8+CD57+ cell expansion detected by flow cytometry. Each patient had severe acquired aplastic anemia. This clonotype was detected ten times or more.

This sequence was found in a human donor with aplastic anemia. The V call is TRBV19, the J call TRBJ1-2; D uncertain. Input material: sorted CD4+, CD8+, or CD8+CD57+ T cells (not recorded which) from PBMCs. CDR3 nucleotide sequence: TGTGCCAGTAGTATAGGGGTCTCCCTGGCCGGCTACACCTTC. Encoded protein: CASSIGVSLAGYTF.